This T cell receptor beta chain was sequenced during a study of post-analysis software for immune sequencing data. Whole-study findings and limits: In patients, five or six TRBV segments were more frequent than in controls, with TRBV5-6, TRBV5-1 and TRBV20-1 among them.

The CDR3 is 15 residues long. Germline trimming cut 5 bases from V and 0 bases from J; bases unmatched to any gene: 5. Germline loops: CDR1 MNHNY, CDR2 SVGAGI (reference sequence). Researchers reported that TCR beta cDNA libraries carried unique molecular identifiers. There were roughly 0.95 to 11 million T cells, and 510,000 or so cDNA molecules came from them. TCRdb called the PCR reads again in MiXCR, with one record for every CDR3 protein. The profile shows 400,000 to 500,000 distinct CDR3 sequences, 30% to 40% of them singletons. This clonotype was counted a few times. Its antigen is undetermined.

The rearrangement links TRBV6-6 to TRBJ2-7; 9 bases agree with TRBD2. The specimen was blood. The receptor was derived from a girl aged 2 to 9 with multiple sclerosis. The DNA of the CDR3 is TGTGCCAGCAGTACGAGCGGGGGGAGCTCCTACGAGCAGTACTTC. The encoded protein is CASSTSGGSSYEQYF.